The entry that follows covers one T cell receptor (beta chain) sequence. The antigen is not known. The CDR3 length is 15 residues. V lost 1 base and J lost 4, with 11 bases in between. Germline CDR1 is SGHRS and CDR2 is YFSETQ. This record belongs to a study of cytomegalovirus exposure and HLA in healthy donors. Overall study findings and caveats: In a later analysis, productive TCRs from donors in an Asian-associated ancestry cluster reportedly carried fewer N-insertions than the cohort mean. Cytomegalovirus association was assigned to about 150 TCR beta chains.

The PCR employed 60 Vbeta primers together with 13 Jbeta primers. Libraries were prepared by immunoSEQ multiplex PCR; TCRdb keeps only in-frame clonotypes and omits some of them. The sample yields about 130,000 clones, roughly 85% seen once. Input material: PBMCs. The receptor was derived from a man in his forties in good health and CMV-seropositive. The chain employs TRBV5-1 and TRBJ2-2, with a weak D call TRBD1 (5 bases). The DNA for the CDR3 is TGCGCCAGCAGCTTGCTAGGGGATAGCACCGGGGAGCTGTTTTTT. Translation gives CASSLLGDSTGELFF.